This T cell receptor beta chain originates from a study of cytomegalovirus exposure and HLA in healthy donors. The trim removed 4 bases at V and 5 bases at J, leaving 14 bases unmatched. Germline V gene lookup returns CDR1 MGHRA and CDR2 YSYEKL. The length of the CDR3 is 17 residues. In its sample, this clone was seen once. Primers included in the PCR were 60 Vbeta and 13 Jbeta primers. Libraries were prepared by immunoSEQ multiplex PCR; TCRdb keeps only in-frame clonotypes and omits some of them. The profile shows some 150,000 clones, roughly 64% of them singletons. This clonotype was sampled from a woman aged 30 to 39 in good health and CMV-seropositive. V is TRBV4-1 and J is TRBJ2-7, with 10 bases lining up with TRBD2. The sequenced sample consisted of PBMCs. The DNA for the CDR3 is TGCGCCAGCAGCCCGACCCCGGAGCGGGAGGGCCTCGACGAGCAGTACTTC. Its protein is CASSPTPEREGLDEQYF.